This TCR beta chain was captured by sequencing in a study of tissue T cells after allogeneic stem cell transplantation. Only in-frame clones appear in the TCRdb table, and some are missing; sequencing was by immunoSEQ multiplex PCR. The sample carries 35,000 to 50,000 clones, 92% recorded once. Between the trimmed V and J ends, which lost 7 bases and 2 bases, there was a span of 9 bases. CDR1 SQVTM and CDR2 ANQGSEA come from the germline V gene. CDR3 size: 12 residues. The chain employs TRBV29-1 and TRBJ2-1; D is uncertain. The clonotype originates from a woman aged 35-70 years who later had graft-versus-host disease after an allogeneic stem cell transplant. This material consisted of blood, taken before transplantation. DNA for the CDR3: TGCAGCGCCCGTCCCCCCTACAATGAGCAGTTCTTC. Its protein is CSARPPYNEQFF.